The source of this TCR beta chain is a study of T-cell reconstitution after alpha-beta-depleted transplantation in children. This clonotype has a handful of counts. Preparation of the TCRbeta library involved a method that used unique molecular identifiers. TCRdb used MiXCR to reprocess the PCR reads, holding one entry per CDR3 protein. The sample records hundreds of thousands of distinct CDR3 sequences, 8.5% to 10% being singletons. Per germline, CDR1 MNHEY and CDR2 SVGEGT. The CDR3 loop spans 19 amino acids. Trimming cost V 5 bases and J 8 bases; bases outside gene matches: 21. This sequence originates from a human donor who donated a stem cell graft to a child with acute lymphoblastic leukemia. Material: PBMCs from the stem cell graft donor, obtained from the stem cell graft. This chain links TRBV6-2 or TRBV6-3 with TRBJ2-1; 10 bases line up with TRBD2. The CDR3 DNA reads as TGTGCCAGCAGTCGATACAAGGAGCGGGGGGGGAAGGTTCCCTATGAGCAGTTCTTC. This translates into CASSRYKERGGKVPYEQFF.